The entry below gives a single T cell receptor beta chain sequence along with its context. The antigen remains unidentified. The CDR3 is made up of 14 amino acids. Germline trimming cut 0 bases from V and 5 bases from J; bases unmatched to any gene: 5. CDR1 is SGHRS and CDR2 is YFSETQ in the germline V gene. The sort gate was single viable CD3+CD4+CD8-CD45RO+ cells for memory CD4+ T cells. Serostatus was set by detecting CMV pp150, pp28, p38, p52 IgG. After thawing, CD4+ T cells were positively selected. Original analysis: Out-of-frame sequences were removed, leaving a few million distinct TCRbeta sequences. Repertoires were generated with immunoSEQ multiplex PCR, while TCRdb's copy carries only in-frame clones and drops some. Clone size and the V and J calls come from that table; the DNA yielded D and trimming. In the table there are tens of thousands of clones, roughly 74% of which are singletons.

The data were obtained in a study of memory CD4+ T cells and cytomegalovirus serostatus. General observations from the study: Of 150 to 200 reported CMV TCRbeta sequences, 60 to 85 were found in memory CD4+ repertoires.

The chain has TRBV5-1 and TRBJ2-7, with 7 bases fitting TRBD1. The source of this sequence is an adult in good health and CMV-seropositive. Material for sequencing was memory CD4+ T cells from blood. The CDR3 is CASSLAGQVHEQYF. The CDR3 DNA reads as TGCGCCAGCAGCTTGGCCGGACAGGTTCACGAGCAGTACTTC. The full variable domain, its missing parts supplied by reference TRBV5-1 and TRBJ2-7, is KAGVTQTPRYLIKTRGQQVTLSCSPISGHRSVSWYQQTPGQGLQFLFEYFSETQRNKGNFPGRFSGRQFSNSRSEMNVSTLELGDSALYLCASSLAGQVHEQYFGPGTRLTVT.